This T cell receptor beta chain was recorded in a study of T cells in localized non-small cell lung cancer. Germline V gives CDR1 SGHNT, CDR2 YYREEE (reference sequence). This CDR3 has 14 residues. V gave up 5 bases and J gave up 6 bases, with 16 bases separating them. Study results and caveats: Measurement of T cell clonality placed uninvolved adjacent lung highest, above the level in tumor. Higher T cell density in the blood was associated with longer overall survival, whereas higher adjacent-lung clonality associated with shorter survival.

Sequencing was performed with immunoSEQ multiplex PCR; in TCRdb, only in-frame clones are kept and a portion is missing. The repertoire has fewer than 100,000 clones, 87% of them found once; the top ten carry about 15%. Details on this clone: Its specificity is unknown.

Sample: peripheral blood, taken before any cancer treatment. This receptor was identified in a man aged 35-75 years with stage I squamous cell lung carcinoma. The genes are TRBV5-4 and TRBJ2-3, with TRBD2 as a possible D gene (6 bases). CDR3: CASRFDRGGDTQYF. CDR3 nucleotides: TGTGCCAGCAGATTCGACAGAGGAGGGGATACGCAGTATTTT.